This T cell receptor (beta chain) was recovered during a study of T cell responses to AZD1222 COVID-19 vaccine. The germline V gene has CDR1 MGHDK and CDR2 SYGVNS. The V segment lost 1 base and the J segment 6 bases; nucleotides outside the gene matches: 3. CDR3 length: 14 residues. Data came from immunoSEQ multiplex PCR; TCRdb stores just in-frame clones and leaves some out. The repertoire holds 95,000 to 100,000 clones, with roughly nine tenths as singletons. The source of this sequence is an adult in good health. J is TRBJ2-7 and V is TRBV25-1, with 10 positions matching TRBD1. Source: peripheral blood, taken on day 0 of AZD1222 vaccination. The CDR3 spells CASSELGTGVEQYF. Written as DNA, the CDR3 is TGTGCCAGCAGTGAATTGGGGACAGGGGTCGAGCAGTACTTC.